This TCR beta chain is from a study of blood T cells in healthy people across ages. Germline CDR1 reads SNHLY; CDR2 reads FYNNEI. The germline V and J ends were trimmed by 4 bases and 6 bases, with 7 bases remaining between them. This CDR3 spans 12 amino acids. Combining a sample-barcoded 5' primer with a J-beta primer mix, a second PCR ran for 7 to 11 cycles. MiXCR, run by TCRdb on the 5' RACE reads, gives a single entry per CDR3 protein. This sample has about 1.8 million distinct CDR3 sequences, with 40% to 55% found just once. This clonotype came up a few times. This TCR was sampled from a woman between 40 and 55 years old in good health. The genes are TRBV2 and TRBJ2-1; D ambiguous. The sample consisted of blood. The CDR3 protein is CASSVQANEQFF. The CDR3 DNA reads as TGTGCCAGCAGTGTTCAGGCCAATGAGCAGTTCTTC. The full variable domain, in which reference TRBV2 and TRBJ2-1 provide the parts outside the CDR3, is EPEVTQTPSHQVTQMGQEVILRCVPISNHLYFYWYRQILGQKVEFLVSFYNNEISEKSEIFDDQFSVERPDGSNFTLKIRSTKLEDSAMYFCASSVQANEQFFGPGTRLTVL.